These 2 T cell receptor beta chains were sequenced from one sample in a study of T cell responses to AZD1222 COVID-19 vaccine. Measured with immunoSEQ multiplex PCR; TCRdb has only the in-frame clones, and not every one. The sample lists 95,000 to 110,000 clones, around 90% seen once, with 20% to 25% in the top ten. The source material was peripheral blood, sampled on day 0 of AZD1222 vaccination. The receptors derive from an adult in good health.

This clone was found a few times. CDR3 nucleotide sequence: TGTGCCAGCCATAAGCACCCGAGGGGGATCGTCTACGAGCAGTACTTC. Its protein product is CASHKHPRGIVYEQYF. This chain connects TRBV14 to TRBJ2-7; D perhaps matches TRBD1 (6 bases). Between the trimmed V and J ends, which lost 8 bases and 3 bases, there was a span of 23 bases. This CDR3 has 16 residues. The germline CDR1 and CDR2 sequences are SGHDN and FVKESK.

This clone has only one observation. The V call is TRBV6-5, the J call TRBJ2-7; TRBD2 matches at 10 bases. Germline V gene data show CDR1 as MNHEY and CDR2 as SVGAGI. The CDR3 loop spans 15 amino acids. Unmatched junction bases numbered 6, after V lost 2 bases and J lost 5 bases. This CDR3 is CASSYQGLAADEQYF. The CDR3 DNA is TGTGCCAGCAGTTACCAAGGACTAGCGGCGGACGAGCAGTACTTC.